Listed below are T cell receptor beta chains from one sample, sequenced in a study of a mutant IDH1 vaccine in newly diagnosed glioma. The assay was immunoSEQ multiplex PCR, and TCRdb's table has in-frame clones only and misses some. The data show some 59,000 clones, 80% to 90% seen once. This specimen was PBMCs, taken from a glioma patient treated with radiotherapy, temozolomide or both. The receptors originated from a man between 18 and 29 years old with glioma. Both conserved end residues are part of each CDR3. The D gene is left open where the match is weak. The size field is filled for only some rows; it gives once, few, many or a size class.

TRBV18	TRBJ2-1	TRBD2	-	TGTGCCAGCTCACCAATGGTAGCGGGAGCGTTGAGGGAGTTCTTC	CASSPMVAGALREFF
TRBV5-8	TRBJ1-2	-	-	TGTGCCAGCAGCTTGGGGCAGGGCTCAGAAGGCTACACCTTC	CASSLGQGSEGYTF
TRBV11-3	TRBJ2-1	-	-	TGTGCCAGCAGCGAAGCGGGTAGCTCCTACAATGAGCAGTTCTTC	CASSEAGSSYNEQFF
TRBV28	TRBJ1-5	-	once	TGTGCCAGCAGTTTCCCGGGCCTACACGGTCAGCCCCAGCATTTT	CASSFPGLHGQPQHF
TRBV6-1	TRBJ1-3	-	few	TGTGCCAGCAGTGAAAACAACCGAAACACCATATATTTT	CASSENNRNTIYF
TRBV18	TRBJ1-2	TRBD1	-	TGTGCCAGCTCACCGAGGGGACAGGGGGCTCGAGGCTACACCTTC	CASSPRGQGARGYTF
TRBV10-3	TRBJ1-5	-	-	TGTGCCATCAGTGACGGGCAGGAACGCAATCAGCCCCAGCATTTT	CAISDGQERNQPQHF
TRBV5-4	TRBJ2-5	-	-	TGTGCCAGCAGCTTGGATAGGGGAGAGACCCAGTACTTC	CASSLDRGETQYF
TRBV6-5	TRBJ2-1	TRBD2	-	TGTGCCAGCAGTCATGGACTAGTAGGGTATAATGAGCAGTTCTTC	CASSHGLVGYNEQFF
TRBV6-5	TRBJ2-7	-	-	TGTGCCAGCAGTTACGGGAGACGTACCACCTACGAGCAGTACTTC	CASSYGRRTTYEQYF